The clone carrying this T cell receptor beta chain showed up many times. Next came a second PCR, run for about 6 to 12 cycles, which used a sample-barcoded 5' primer along with a J-beta primer mix. In TCRdb, the 5' RACE reads were re-called with MiXCR into one record per CDR3 protein. The sample shows a few hundred thousand distinct CDR3 sequences, about 55% of them seen only once. These data are taken from a study of blood T cells in healthy people across ages. About the research overall: Template switching recovered approximately one barcoded beta molecule for every two T cells.

The germline gives CDR1 GTSNPN, CDR2 SVGIG (reference sequence). This CDR3 is 12 amino acids long. V lost 3 bases, J lost 6 bases, and 9 bases lay in between. This receptor was obtained from a man in his 60s in good health. The genes are TRBV30 and TRBJ2-1; no definite D call. The material sequenced was blood. The CDR3 loop is CAWRSGLNEQFF. For the CDR3, the DNA is TGTGCCTGGAGATCCGGGCTCAATGAGCAGTTCTTC. The variable domain in full, with the rest retrieved from reference TRBV30 and TRBJ2-1, is SQTIHQWPATLVQPVGSPLSLECTVEGTSNPNLYWYRQAAGRGLQLLFYSVGIGQISSEVPQNLSASRPQDRQFILSSKKLLLSDSGFYLCAWRSGLNEQFFGPGTRLTVL.